The clone carrying this T cell receptor (beta chain) was detected once. The antigen is not known. The sample comes from a study of T cell responses to AZD1222 COVID-19 vaccine. V shed 3 bases and J shed 1 base, with 15 bases lying between them. The CDR3 runs 17 residues. Germline V gives CDR1 MNHEY, CDR2 SMNVEV (reference sequence). Findings of the study overall: Baseline seropositives among AZD1222 recipients totaled only 5 to 7.

Profiling relied on immunoSEQ multiplex PCR, and the TCRdb table lists in-frame clones only, not all of them. The repertoire consists of 90,000 to 110,000 clones, with approximately 88% occurring once and the leading ten covering about 2.5%. The V call is TRBV27, the J call TRBJ2-2, with a weak D call TRBD2 (6 bases). This sequence originates from an adult in good health. The specimen was peripheral blood, collected on day 0 of AZD1222 vaccination. CDR3: CASSFHPSGRNTGELFF. CDR3 coding DNA: TGTGCCAGCAGTTTTCATCCCAGCGGGCGGAACACCGGGGAGCTGTTTTTT.